The 30 T cell receptor beta chains in this list originate from one sample, sequenced in a study of cytomegalovirus exposure and HLA in healthy donors. The PCR made use of 60 Vbeta and 13 Jbeta primers. The repertoire was sequenced with immunoSEQ multiplex PCR; TCRdb's copy has only in-frame clones and lacks some. The sample holds about 72,000 clones, more than 80% seen once. Sequencing was carried out using PBMCs. These TCRs come from a human donor in good health.

The rearrangement links TRBV27 to TRBJ2-1, with D perhaps TRBD2 (6 bases). The CDR3 consists of 15 residues. V shed 1 base and J shed 2 bases, with 9 bases lying between them. The germline V gene has CDR1 MNHEY and CDR2 SMNVEV (reference sequence). CDR3: CASSLLAGPYNEQFF. As DNA, the CDR3 is TGTGCCAGCAGTTTATTGGCGGGGCCCTACAATGAGCAGTTCTTC.

The rearrangement uses TRBV5-1 and TRBJ1-6, with unresolved D. V was pared by 4 bases and J by 9 bases, with 14 bases between. The germline V gene has CDR1 SGHRS and CDR2 YFSETQ. CDR3 length equals 14 residues. In DNA, the CDR3 is TGCGCCAGCAGCGCCCGGGAAGGTAGTTCACCCCTCCACTTT. Protein sequence: CASSAREGSSPLHF. Based on the CDR3 plus reference TRBV5-1 and TRBJ1-6, the full variable domain is KAGVTQTPRYLIKTRGQQVTLSCSPISGHRSVSWYQQTPGQGLQFLFEYFSETQRNKGNFPGRFSGRQFSNSRSEMNVSTLELGDSALYLCASSAREGSSPLHFGNGTRLTVT.

This chain links TRBV7-2 with TRBJ2-2; 9 nucleotides align to TRBD2. The CDR3 runs 15 residues. Germline CDR1 reads SGHTA; CDR2 reads FQGNSA. Trimming removed 3 bases from V and 5 bases from J; junction bases left unmatched: 4. This CDR3 reads CASSFGGGATGELFF. The CDR3 DNA sequence: TGTGCCAGCAGCTTCGGCGGGGGGGCGACCGGGGAGCTGTTTTTT.

This clone has a handful of counts. The CDR3 region has the DNA TGTGCCAGCAGCGTTAACACGGGGGGGAGCACCGGGGAGCTGTTTTTT. This translates into CASSVNTGGSTGELFF. The chain couples TRBV9 to TRBJ2-2, with 8 nucleotides matching TRBD2. CDR3 length: 16 amino acids. Unmatched junction bases numbered 7, after V lost 2 bases and J lost 4 bases. Germline V CDR1 and CDR2: SGDLS, YYNGEE.

The chain joins TRBV5-1 to TRBJ2-3; 8 nucleotides match TRBD2. Germline loops: CDR1 SGHRS, CDR2 YFSETQ. V lost 4 bases to trimming and J lost 5 bases; unmatched junction nucleotides: 6. The CDR3 runs to 14 residues. CDR3 DNA sequence: TGCGCCAGCAGCCCGGGGGGGCGGGGAGATACGCAGTATTTT. Translation: CASSPGGRGDTQYF.

The chain links TRBV5-1 to TRBJ1-1, with D possibly TRBD1 on 6 matching bases. From germline, CDR1 is SGHRS and CDR2 YFSETQ. Trimming removed 0 bases at V and 11 bases at J, with 17 bases between. The CDR3 extends over 14 amino acids. The CDR3 DNA is TGCGCCAGCAGCTTGGATGGGCCACAGGGTCACGCTTTCTTT. Its protein product is CASSLDGPQGHAFF.

As to this clone: One end of the junction varies from germline; a read error may be responsible. This sequence joins TRBV7-7 and TRBJ2-7; maybe TRBD2 (5 bases). The CDR3 contains 12 residues. Germline V gene sequence: CDR1 SSHAT, CDR2 FNYEAQ (reference sequence). In DNA form, the CDR3 reads TGTGCTAGCAGTCCGGGGTTGGGGGAGCAGTACTTC. Its translation is CASSPGLGEQYF.

The chain is built from TRBV9 and TRBJ2-3, with a tentative D call TRBD1 (5 bases). Germline V gene data show CDR1 as SGDLS and CDR2 as YYNGEE. V lost 0 bases to trimming and J lost 8 bases, with 13 bases between them. The length of the CDR3 is 14 residues. The CDR3 DNA follows: TGTGCCAGCAGCGTAGCCGGTGGGGCCAGTACGCAGTATTTT. Translated: CASSVAGGASTQYF.

The CDR3 DNA reads TGCGCCAGCAGCCAAGGAGTACTAGCGGGGGGTGGTGAGACCCAGTACTTC. Its translation: CASSQGVLAGGGETQYF. The chain joins TRBV4-1 to TRBJ2-5, with 12 bases aligning to TRBD2. The germline gives CDR1 MGHRA, CDR2 YSYEKL. Trimming cost V 1 base and J 5 bases; bases outside gene matches: 8. The CDR3 covers 17 residues.

V gene TRBV27 combines with J gene TRBJ1-1; D is unresolved. The germline V and J ends were trimmed by 3 bases and 5 bases, with 13 bases remaining between them. CDR1 and CDR2 (germline): MNHEY, SMNVEV (reference sequence). The CDR3 runs to 14 residues. CDR3 residues: CASSFAGPGTEAFF. CDR3 bases: TGTGCCAGCAGTTTTGCAGGCCCTGGGACTGAAGCTTTCTTT.

This chain links TRBV7-6 with TRBJ2-5; 10 bases agree with TRBD2. The CDR3 totals 15 residues. Trimming at V came to 1 base and at J to 5 bases, leaving 4 bases not matched to a gene. Germline V CDR1 and CDR2: SGHVS, FNYEAQ. CDR3 sequence (DNA): TGTGCCAGCAGCTTAGAACTAGCGGGGATGGAGACCCAGTACTTC. The encoded protein is CASSLELAGMETQYF. The full variable domain, its missing parts supplied by reference TRBV7-6 and TRBJ2-5, is GAGVSQSPRYKVTKRGQDVALRCDPISGHVSLYWYRQALGQGPEFLTYFNYEAQQDKSGLPNDRFSAERPEGSISTLTIQRTEQRDSAMYRCASSLELAGMETQYFGPGTRLLVL.

CDR3 in DNA: TGTGCCAGCAGCAACTTGGACAGATTCCAAGAGACCCAGTACTTC. It translates to CASSNLDRFQETQYF. The chain joins TRBV14 to TRBJ2-5; the D gene is possibly TRBD1 (6 bases). CDR3 length: 15 residues. Germline assignment: CDR1 SGHDN and CDR2 FVKESK. V was trimmed by 5 bases and J by 1 base, leaving 14 bases between them.

The rearrangement links TRBV6-5 to TRBJ2-1; 8 nucleotides agree with TRBD1. Germline CDR1 is MNHEY and CDR2 is SVGAGI. The CDR3 spans 15 residues. The ends lost 6 bases at V and 4 bases at J; junction bases unmatched: 8. The CDR3 bases are TGTGCCAGCAGCACCCCCTGGACAGGGTACAATGAGCAGTTCTTC. Its protein product is CASSTPWTGYNEQFF.

The rearrangement joins TRBV29-1 to TRBJ1-1; TRBD1 matches at 10 bases. Trimming removed 7 bases from V and 4 bases from J; junction bases left unmatched: 12. The CDR3 is 15 residues long. Germline loops: CDR1 SQVTM, CDR2 ANQGSEA. CDR3 in DNA: TGCAGCGGCAGGAGTCGGGACAGGGGCTCCACTGAAGCTTTCTTT. It translates to CSGRSRDRGSTEAFF. Full variable domain (missing parts from reference TRBV29-1 and TRBJ1-1): SAVISQKPSRDICQRGTSLTIQCQVDSQVTMMFWYRQQPGQSLTLIATANQGSEATYESGFVIDKFPISRPNLTFSTLTVSNMSPEDSSIYLCSGRSRDRGSTEAFFGQGTRLTVV.

The V call is TRBV6-1, the J call TRBJ1-4; the D gene is possibly TRBD1 (6 bases). Trimming pared 3 bases from V and 8 bases from J, leaving 16 bases between. This CDR3 comprises 15 residues. Germline CDR1 MNHNS, CDR2 SASEGT. CDR3 coding DNA: TGTGCCAGCAGTGATAGGGGCAGGGGAAGGGAAAAACTGTTTTTT. Its protein product is CASSDRGRGREKLFF.

The table lists this clone with a few counts. The chain joins TRBV27 to TRBJ2-2, with TRBD2 matching over 13 bases. CDR3 size: 17 residues. From germline, CDR1 is MNHEY and CDR2 SMNVEV (reference sequence). Germline trimming cut 2 bases from V and 1 base from J; bases unmatched to any gene: 1. The CDR3 region is CASSLTSGGVNTGELFF. CDR3 DNA: TGTGCCAGCAGTTTAACTAGCGGGGGGGTGAACACCGGGGAGCTGTTTTTT.

This chain uses TRBV5-1 with TRBJ2-7, with D possibly matching TRBD2 (5 bases). CDR1 and CDR2 from the germline V gene are SGHRS and YFSETQ. V was shortened by 0 bases and J by 10 bases, with 14 bases between the two germline ends. The CDR3 totals 13 residues. This CDR3 reads CASSLGQRVEQYF. Here the CDR3 DNA reads TGCGCCAGCAGCTTGGGGCAGAGGGTAGAACAGTACTTC.

J is TRBJ1-1 and V is TRBV2; D is perhaps TRBD1 (5 bases). The CDR3 spans 14 residues. CDR1 is SNHLY, CDR2 FYNNEI, per germline. Between the trimmed V and J ends, which lost 1 base and 4 bases, there was a span of 10 bases. CDR3 sequence reads: CASSEGTRATEAFF. The CDR3 DNA reads as TGTGCCAGCAGTGAAGGGACCAGGGCCACTGAAGCTTTCTTT.

This clone was counted a few times. This rearrangement joins TRBV6-1 to TRBJ2-7; 11 bases line up with TRBD1. Germline V CDR1 and CDR2: MNHNS, SASEGT. CDR3 length equals 13 residues. Losses at the gene ends were 5 bases for V and 6 bases for J; bases not matched to a gene: 3. The CDR3 DNA reads TGTGCCAGCAGTTTCGGGACAGGGGGCGAGCAGTACTTC. It codes for CASSFGTGGEQYF.

This clone was detected only once. This rearrangement joins TRBV9 to TRBJ2-2; D possibly corresponds to TRBD2 (6 bases). V was cut by 0 bases and J by 6 bases, with 18 bases left in between. The CDR3 is 17 residues long. Germline CDR1 reads SGDLS; CDR2 reads YYNGEE. The CDR3 is CASSVGGMGGTSGELFF. In nucleotides, the CDR3 is TGTGCCAGCAGCGTAGGGGGGATGGGGGGAACCTCCGGGGAGCTGTTTTTT. Full variable domain (remainder filled in from reference TRBV9 and TRBJ2-2): DSGVTQTPKHLITATGQRVTLRCSPRSGDLSVYWYQQSLDQGLQFLIQYYNGEERAKGNILERFSAQQFPDLHSELNLSSLELGDSALYFCASSVGGMGGTSGELFFGEGSRLTVL.

A note on this clone: This sample also contains other DNA sequences that code for the same CDR3. V and J are TRBV28 and TRBJ1-5; 8 bases line up with TRBD1. The CDR3 covers 17 residues. In germline, CDR1 is MDHEN, CDR2 SYDVKM. With V trimmed by 3 bases and J by 1 base, 8 bases remained unmatched. The CDR3 sequence: CASSFYPGQGSNQPQHF. The DNA for the CDR3 is TGTGCCAGCAGTTTCTATCCCGGACAGGGCAGCAATCAGCCCCAGCATTTT.

The rearrangement joins TRBV4-3 to TRBJ2-6, with no clear D. Germline V gives CDR1 LGHNA, CDR2 YSLEER. CDR3 length: 16 amino acids. Trimming removed 4 bases from V and 1 base from J, with 11 bases in between. CDR3 sequence reads: CASSPRQVSGANVLTF. In nucleotides, the CDR3 is TGCGCCAGCAGCCCCCGTCAGGTATCTGGGGCCAACGTCCTGACTTTC.

This clone was recorded a few times. The chain employs TRBV25-1 and TRBJ2-7; D gene unclear. The CDR3 contains 12 residues. Germline V gene data show CDR1 as MGHDK and CDR2 as SYGVNS. Deletions cut 6 bases from V and 7 bases from J, with 13 bases between. CDR3 sequence: CASSLWATEQYF. The CDR3 coding sequence is TGTGCCAGCAGCTTGTGGGCCACTGAGCAGTACTTC.

The chain links TRBV4-1 to TRBJ2-2; 7 bases fit TRBD1. Unmatched junction bases numbered 10, after V lost 0 bases and J lost 0 bases. Germline CDR1 and CDR2: MGHRA and YSYEKL. The CDR3 sequence is 19 residues long. CDR3 loop: CASSQEGPGQNPNTGELFF. CDR3 bases: TGCGCCAGCAGCCAAGAGGGCCCGGGACAGAACCCGAACACCGGGGAGCTGTTTTTT.

The V call is TRBV19, the J call TRBJ2-1, with D tentatively TRBD2 (6 bases). Between the trimmed V and J ends, which lost 0 bases and 3 bases, there was a span of 12 bases. Germline V CDR1 and CDR2: LNHDA, SQIVND (reference sequence). This CDR3 is built from 16 residues. The CDR3 coding sequence is TGTGCCAGTAGTATAGATGGGGCGGGGCGCTACAATGAGCAGTTCTTC. Protein sequence: CASSIDGAGRYNEQFF.

A few counts support this clone. Other DNA sequences of this sample code for an identical CDR3. The rearrangement uses TRBV7-2 and TRBJ2-1; 10 bases map to TRBD2. The CDR3 runs 15 residues. J was trimmed by 10 bases and V by 8 bases; bases with no gene match: 14. Germline-derived CDR1 and CDR2 are SGHTA and FQGNSA. This CDR3 reads CASSPRLAGAGEQFF. The DNA of the CDR3 is TGTGCCAGCTCGCCGCGGCTAGCGGGGGCCGGGGAGCAGTTCTTC.

The rearrangement uses TRBV6-5 and TRBJ2-3; possible D gene TRBD2, 6 bases. The V end lost 6 bases, the J end lost 7 bases, and 14 bases lay between the germline ends. The CDR3 spans 13 residues. The V gene's germline CDR1 is MNHEY and CDR2 SVGAGI. The CDR3 sequence: CASRPGGAYTQYF. The CDR3 DNA reads TGTGCCAGCAGACCCGGGGGAGCTTATACGCAGTATTTT.

J is TRBJ2-5 and V is TRBV5-6, with 13 positions matching TRBD2. With 4 bases clipped from V and 5 bases from J, the junction kept 8 bases outside the gene matches. The CDR3 runs 16 residues. Germline V lookup: CDR1 SGHDT, CDR2 YYEEEE. CDR3 in DNA: TGTGCCAGCAGCAGTTCGACTAGCGGGGGGCTGGAGACCCAGTACTTC. This encodes CASSSSTSGGLETQYF.

In DNA form, the CDR3 reads TGCGCCAGCAGCTTGGGTACAGGGATCACCGGGGAGCTGTTTTTT. Protein product: CASSLGTGITGELFF. This sequence joins TRBV5-1 and TRBJ2-2; TRBD1 is a possible D gene (6 bases). Germline CDR1 reads SGHRS; CDR2 reads YFSETQ. CDR3 length equals 15 residues. V lost 0 bases to trimming and J lost 4 bases, with 10 bases between them.

The chain is built from TRBV29-1 and TRBJ1-5; 8 bases fit TRBD1. Germline CDR1 reads SQVTM; CDR2 reads ANQGSEA. The junction had 13 bases not matched to a gene; V was cut back by 5 bases and J by 7 bases. CDR3 length: 15 amino acids. The CDR3 sequence is CSVSQGATFNQPQHF. CDR3 bases: TGCAGCGTTTCCCAGGGGGCTACTTTTAACCAGCCCCAGCATTTT.